This TCR beta chain was recovered during a study of OX40 agonist ivuxolimab in advanced cancers. Background on the study: Across the patients, intravenous ivuxolimab was delivered every 2 weeks at 0.01 to 10 mg/kg. People in dose escalation had one of these cancers: hepatocellular carcinoma, melanoma, renal cell or head and neck cancer. Study-wide results and caveats: At 0.1 to 3.0 mg/kg, CD4+ and CD8+ blood T cells expanded clonally by week 6.

Comments on this clone: Its antigen is unidentified.

Method: immunoSEQ multiplex PCR; TCRdb's copy keeps in-frame clones and lacks some. The data contain about 79,000 clones, over 70% of them singletons. Sequencing was performed on CD4+ or CD8+ T cells sorted from blood, taken in a trial of the OX40 agonist ivuxolimab. This clonotype was obtained from an adult with an advanced solid tumor such as melanoma, head and neck, liver or kidney cancer.

The chain's CDR3 is CASSLLWSSYEQYF. Written as DNA, the CDR3 is TGTGCCAGCAGCTTATTATGGAGTTCCTACGAGCAGTACTTC. The chain carries TRBV7-9 and TRBJ2-5; no clear D. The end of the DNA is better explained by TRBJ2-7, so the J call may be wrong. Germline V lookup: CDR1 SEHNR, CDR2 FQNEAQ (reference sequence). The CDR3 contains 14 residues.